One sample yielded the 21 T cell receptor beta chains listed below, sequenced in a study of immune evolution from preneoplasia to lung adenocarcinoma. Here immunoSEQ multiplex PCR was the method, and the copy in TCRdb shows in-frame clones only, minus some. Seen here are 6,500 to 9,000 clones, 80% observed once, and the top ten hold about 7.2%. The sample was FFPE adjacent normal lung tissue. These receptor sequences come from a person aged 70 to 85 with lung adenocarcinoma.

CDR3 DNA: TGTGCCAGCAGACGGGACACAGGCATTCAGTACTTC. Protein product: CASRRDTGIQYF. The rearrangement uses TRBV7-9 and TRBJ2-4; the D gene is possibly TRBD1 (6 bases). CDR3 length: 12 residues. Between the trimmed V and J ends, which lost 6 bases and 9 bases, there was a span of 12 bases. The V gene's germline CDR1 is SEHNR and CDR2 FQNEAQ (reference sequence).

This clone was seen more than once but under ten times. The V call is TRBV29-1, the J call TRBJ2-2; 10 nucleotides agree with TRBD2. CDR1 SQVTM and CDR2 ANQGSEA come from the germline V gene. The V and J ends lost 3 bases and 3 bases, in that order; junction bases with no gene match: 4. The CDR3 runs 15 residues. The CDR3 nucleotides are TGCAGCGTTGATATAGCGGGAGGCGACACCGGGGAGCTGTTTTTT. Amino acid sequence: CSVDIAGGDTGELFF.

The V call is TRBV30, the J call TRBJ1-1, with D uncertain. V was cut by 4 bases and J by 4 bases, with 16 bases left in between. This CDR3 region has 14 residues. Germline V CDR1 and CDR2: GTSNPN, SVGIG (reference sequence). The CDR3 DNA sequence: TGTGCCTGGAATCCTAGCAGGCGATTCACTGAAGCTTTCTTT. Translating it yields CAWNPSRRFTEAFF.

The rearrangement joins TRBV28 to TRBJ2-7, with a possible D match to TRBD2 (6 bases). Trimming shortened V by 3 bases and J by 5 bases, and 14 bases separated the two germline ends. The CDR3 runs 14 residues. In germline, CDR1 is MDHEN, CDR2 SYDVKM. The CDR3 DNA reads TGTGCCAGCAGTTTGCAACGGGAGAGGGACGAGCAGTACTTC. Protein sequence: CASSLQRERDEQYF. Full variable domain (outside the CDR3, taken from reference TRBV28 and TRBJ2-7): DVKVTQSSRYLVKRTGEKVFLECVQDMDHENMFWYRQDPGLGLRLIYFSYDVKMKEKGDIPEGYSVSREKKERFSLILESASTNQTSMYLCASSLQRERDEQYFGPGTRLTVT.

This clone was detected a few times. The chain recombines TRBV29-1 with TRBJ2-2; TRBD1 aligns across 8 bases. After removal of 6 bases from V and 6 bases from J, the junction contained 9 bases not matched to a gene. The CDR3 has 14 amino acids. Germline V lookup: CDR1 SQVTM, CDR2 ANQGSEA. The chain's CDR3 is CSVGWTGSAGELFF. In DNA form, the CDR3 reads TGCAGCGTCGGCTGGACAGGGTCGGCCGGGGAGCTGTTTTTT.

This sequence joins TRBV30 and TRBJ1-2, with TRBD1 as a possible D gene (5 bases). V was shortened by 1 base and J by 9 bases, with 12 bases between the two germline ends. Germline-derived CDR1 and CDR2 are GTSNPN and SVGIG (reference sequence). This CDR3 spans 12 amino acids. The DNA of the CDR3 is TGTGCCTGGAGTGGCGACGGACACAGCTACACCTTC. Amino acid sequence: CAWSGDGHSYTF.

This clone was observed a handful of times. J is TRBJ2-7 and V is TRBV28, with TRBD1 matching over 7 bases. Germline CDR1 is MDHEN and CDR2 is SYDVKM. Unmatched junction bases numbered 5, after V lost 5 bases and J lost 1 base. There are 14 residues in the CDR3. The CDR3 loop reads CASSVDRVSYEQYF. The DNA for the CDR3 is TGTGCCAGCAGTGTAGACAGGGTATCCTACGAGCAGTACTTC. The full variable domain, its missing parts supplied by reference TRBV28 and TRBJ2-7, is DVKVTQSSRYLVKRTGEKVFLECVQDMDHENMFWYRQDPGLGLRLIYFSYDVKMKEKGDIPEGYSVSREKKERFSLILESASTNQTSMYLCASSVDRVSYEQYFGPGTRLTVT.

CDR3 protein: CATRSLAGNNEQFF. CDR3 DNA: TGCGCCACCAGGTCTCTAGCGGGGAACAATGAGCAGTTCTTC. The J gene is TRBJ2-1, the V gene TRBV10-2; 9 nucleotides match TRBD2. CDR1 is WSHSY and CDR2 is SAAADI in the germline V gene. V shed 10 bases, J shed 5 bases, and the junction held 9 bases outside the gene matches. The CDR3 runs to 14 residues.

The chain employs TRBV6-6 and TRBJ1-2; D is unclear. Germline-derived CDR1 and CDR2 are MNHNY and SVGAGI (reference sequence). The CDR3 sequence is 16 residues long. With 7 bases removed from V and 4 bases from J, the gap between germline ends came to 22 bases. CDR3 protein: CASTISQTVGAYGYTF. For the CDR3, the DNA is TGTGCCAGCACAATATCGCAGACCGTTGGTGCCTATGGCTACACCTTC.

The chain recombines TRBV28 with TRBJ2-7; D possibly corresponds to TRBD2 (5 bases). Germline V gives CDR1 MDHEN, CDR2 SYDVKM. This CDR3 is 14 amino acids long. Trimming shortened V by 3 bases and J by 0 bases, and 9 bases separated the two germline ends. The CDR3 is CASSFEGFSYEQYF. In nucleotides, the CDR3 is TGTGCCAGCAGTTTCGAGGGTTTCTCCTACGAGCAGTACTTC. The full variable domain, its missing parts supplied by reference TRBV28 and TRBJ2-7, is DVKVTQSSRYLVKRTGEKVFLECVQDMDHENMFWYRQDPGLGLRLIYFSYDVKMKEKGDIPEGYSVSREKKERFSLILESASTNQTSMYLCASSFEGFSYEQYFGPGTRLTVT.

The rearrangement joins TRBV2 to TRBJ1-2, with TRBD1 identical over 8 bases. The V gene end was trimmed by 8 bases and the J gene end by 4 bases; junction bases not matched to a gene: 9. The CDR3 length is 14 residues. The germline gives CDR1 SNHLY, CDR2 FYNNEI. In DNA, the CDR3 is TGTGCCAGCGGCGACAGGGGCCAGACCTATGGCTACACCTTC. Translated: CASGDRGQTYGYTF.

This chain links TRBV11-1 with TRBJ1-3; D not certain. Germline V gives CDR1 SGHAT, CDR2 FQDESV (reference sequence). The length of the CDR3 is 12 residues. Trimming took 8 bases from V and 0 from J, leaving 5 bases between them. CDR3 sequence: CASQSSGNTIYF. CDR3 sequence (DNA): TGTGCCAGCCAATCCTCTGGAAACACCATATATTTT.

The chain couples TRBV30 to TRBJ1-5; unclear D gene. V was pared by 2 bases and J by 4 bases, with 12 bases between. The V gene's germline CDR1 is GTSNPN and CDR2 SVGIG (reference sequence). The CDR3 has 14 residues. CDR3 loop: CAWSPDVGNQPQHF. Here the CDR3 DNA reads TGTGCCTGGAGTCCTGACGTGGGGAATCAGCCCCAGCATTTT.

CDR3 nucleotides: TGTGCCAGCAGCCCCTGGGACAGGGAGGGATCACCCCTCCACTTT. Residues: CASSPWDREGSPLHF. This chain links TRBV7-2 with TRBJ1-6; 9 bases line up with TRBD1. This CDR3 is built from 15 residues. Per the germline V gene, CDR1 is SGHTA and CDR2 is FQGNSA. Trimming removed 5 bases from V and 10 bases from J; junction bases left unmatched: 9.

The V and J genes are TRBV30 and TRBJ1-4; 10 nucleotides match TRBD1. Trimming at V came to 6 bases and at J to 6 bases, leaving 7 bases not matched to a gene. CDR3 length: 14 amino acids. Germline V gives CDR1 GTSNPN, CDR2 SVGIG (reference sequence). CDR3 in amino acids: CACNIDRGHEKLFF. The CDR3 DNA reads as TGTGCCTGCAATATTGACAGGGGGCATGAAAAACTGTTTTTT.

The CDR3 spells CAWSSGRAKAFF. CDR3 bases: TGTGCCTGGAGCTCAGGTAGAGCGAAAGCTTTCTTT. The chain joins TRBV30 to TRBJ1-1; D unclear. Germline lookup yields CDR1 GTSNPN and CDR2 SVGIG (reference sequence). The length of the CDR3 is 12 residues. V gave up 3 bases and J gave up 9 bases, with 14 bases separating them.

The rearrangement uses TRBV6-5 and TRBJ1-1, with D maybe TRBD1 (5 bases). Germline lookup yields CDR1 MNHEY and CDR2 SVGAGI. V shed 2 bases and J shed 7 bases, with 14 bases lying between them. CDR3 size: 14 residues. The CDR3 DNA reads as TGTGCCAGCAGTTACCGTCCACCCACAGGTGAAGCTTTCTTT. Residues: CASSYRPPTGEAFF.

This clone has just a few counts. The gene calls are TRBV11-2 and TRBJ2-1, with D perhaps TRBD2 (5 bases). The CDR3 is 14 residues long. The V end lost 5 bases, the J end lost 3 bases, and 11 bases lay between the germline ends. Germline CDR1 SGHAT, CDR2 FQNNGV. In nucleotides, the CDR3 is TGTGCCAGCAGCCCCATCCGGGACTACAATGAGCAGTTCTTC. Encoded protein: CASSPIRDYNEQFF. Full variable domain (rest looked up from reference TRBV11-2 and TRBJ2-1): EAGVAQSPRYKIIEKRQSVAFWCNPISGHATLYWYQQILGQGPKLLIQFQNNGVVDDSQLPKDRFSAERLKGVDSTLKIQPAKLEDSAVYLCASSPIRDYNEQFFGPGTRLTVL.

The rearrangement links TRBV4-2 to TRBJ2-5; 12 nucleotides line up with TRBD2. The V gene's germline CDR1 is LGHNA and CDR2 YNFKEQ. CDR3 length: 20 amino acids. Trimming removed 0 bases from V and 5 bases from J; junction bases left unmatched: 16. CDR3 bases: TGTGCCAGCAGCCAAGATGGGGCTAGCGGGGGGGGCAAGCTGTATGAGACCCAGTACTTC. Residues: CASSQDGASGGGKLYETQYF.

This rearrangement joins TRBV4-2 to TRBJ2-1; D gene ambiguous. The CDR3 extends over 15 amino acids. V lost 0 bases and J 4 bases, leaving 10 bases between the germline ends. Germline CDR1 is LGHNA and CDR2 is YNFKEQ. CDR3 in amino acids: CASSQELDGYNEQFF. Written as DNA, the CDR3 is TGTGCCAGCAGCCAAGAGCTCGACGGGTACAATGAGCAGTTCTTC.

This clone has just a few counts. The rearrangement links TRBV7-9 to TRBJ1-2; 8 bases agree with TRBD1. The CDR3 runs to 14 residues. In germline, CDR1 is SEHNR, CDR2 FQNEAQ (reference sequence). The ends lost 2 bases at V and 7 bases at J; junction bases unmatched: 6. CDR3 amino acids: CASSLSDRGGGYTF. CDR3 sequence (DNA): TGTGCCAGCAGCTTATCCGACAGGGGAGGTGGCTACACCTTC.